Following are 19 T cell receptor beta chains from one sample sequenced in a study of T cell responses to AZD1222 COVID-19 vaccine. Profiling relied on immunoSEQ multiplex PCR, and the TCRdb table lists in-frame clones only, not all of them. This sample has under 100,000 clones, with around nine tenths found just once. Sequences were derived from peripheral blood, sampled on day 0 of AZD1222 vaccination. Receptors were obtained from an adult in good health.

The rearrangement uses TRBV6-1 and TRBJ1-1; D remains unclear. Germline V gene data show CDR1 as MNHNS and CDR2 as SASEGT. Deletions cut 2 bases from V and 2 bases from J, with 21 bases between. The CDR3 is 18 amino acids. CDR3 protein: CASSEIMAIQTGNTEAFF. DNA for the CDR3: TGTGCCAGCAGTGAAATCATGGCCATCCAAACGGGTAACACTGAAGCTTTCTTT.

This sequence joins TRBV21-1 and TRBJ2-1; the D call in the table, TRBD2, was not verified against the DNA. TRBV21-1 is assigned pseudogene status. This CDR3 comprises 17 residues. The CDR3 nucleotides read TGTGCCAGCAGCAAAACATTAGCGGGAGGGCCGGAAAATGAGCAGTTCTTC. This codes for CASSKTLAGGPENEQFF.

The sample holds one count of this clone. J is TRBJ1-1 and V is TRBV30, with TRBD1 as a possible D gene (5 bases). The V gene's germline CDR1 is GTSNPN and CDR2 SVGIG (reference sequence). The V end lost 2 bases, the J end lost 2 bases, and 21 bases lay between the germline ends. This CDR3 region has 17 residues. CDR3 DNA: TGTGCCTGGAGTTTCGACCGGACTAATAGGGGAAACACTGAAGCTTTCTTT. Translated: CAWSFDRTNRGNTEAFF.

The chain employs TRBV7-2 and TRBJ2-1; D not resolved. This CDR3 is 15 amino acids long. Germline CDR1 SGHTA, CDR2 FQGNSA. The V end was cut by 1 base, the J end by 7 bases, with 14 bases between. This CDR3 reads CASSLVGMYENEQFF. For the CDR3, the DNA is TGTGCCAGCAGCTTAGTAGGTATGTACGAAAATGAGCAGTTCTTC. Drawing the rest from reference TRBV7-2 and TRBJ2-1, the complete variable domain is GAGVSQSPSNKVTEKGKDVELRCDPISGHTALYWYRQSLGQGLEFLIYFQGNSAPDKSGLPSDRFSAERTGGSVSTLTIQRTQQEDSAVYLCASSLVGMYENEQFFGPGTRLTVL.

V gene TRBV5-6 combines with J gene TRBJ2-7, with 9 bases matching TRBD1. CDR1 and CDR2 from the germline V gene are SGHDT and YYEEEE. This CDR3 is 15 amino acids long. J was trimmed by 7 bases and V by 3 bases; bases with no gene match: 11. The CDR3 DNA is TGTGCCAGCAGCTCCGACAGGGGGTTAGCCAGGGAGCAGTACTTC. Translation: CASSSDRGLAREQYF.

V is TRBV4-1 and J is TRBJ2-7; D remains unclear. V lost 2 bases to trimming and J lost 0 bases, with 11 bases between them. The CDR3 covers 15 residues. CDR1 and CDR2 from the germline V gene are MGHRA and YSYEKL. Here the CDR3 reads CASSQRQTSSYEQYF. The DNA for the CDR3 is TGCGCCAGCAGCCAAAGACAAACGAGCTCCTACGAGCAGTACTTC.

The chain recombines TRBV28 with TRBJ1-1; 9 nucleotides match TRBD1. From germline, CDR1 is MDHEN and CDR2 SYDVKM. This CDR3 is 15 amino acids long. Unmatched junction bases numbered 5, after V lost 5 bases and J lost 1 base. The CDR3 bases are TGTGCCAGCAGTCGGACAGGGGCCCCGAACACTGAAGCTTTCTTT. Protein product: CASSRTGAPNTEAFF.

The chain is built from TRBV15 and TRBJ1-5; weak D call: TRBD1 (5 bases). The germline V gene encodes CDR1 LNHNV and CDR2 YYDKDF (reference sequence). V was shortened by 1 base and J by 7 bases, with 8 bases between the two germline ends. The CDR3 runs to 13 residues. In nucleotides, the CDR3 is TGTGCCACCAGCAGAGGGGGCTGGCAGCCCCAGCATTTT. Translated: CATSRGGWQPQHF.

The J gene is TRBJ2-5, the V gene TRBV7-2; weak D call: TRBD2 (5 bases). Deletions cut 8 bases from V and 2 bases from J, with 6 bases between. Germline lookup yields CDR1 SGHTA and CDR2 FQGNSA. The CDR3 loop spans 11 amino acids. The CDR3 sequence is CASRRQETQYF. CDR3 in DNA: TGTGCCAGCCGGAGGCAAGAGACCCAGTACTTC.

The V gene is TRBV5-6, the J gene TRBJ2-1; the D gene is possibly TRBD2 (6 bases). The germline V and J ends were trimmed by 2 bases and 5 bases, with 8 bases remaining between them. Looked up from germline, CDR1 is SGHDT and CDR2 is YYEEEE. There are 13 residues in the CDR3. This CDR3 reads CASSFGGNNEQFF. DNA for the CDR3: TGTGCCAGCAGCTTTGGGGGGAACAATGAGCAGTTCTTC.

The chain recombines TRBV20-1 with TRBJ2-1, with no clear D. This CDR3 is 11 amino acids long. V lost 3 bases to trimming and J lost 6 bases, with 6 bases between them. In germline, CDR1 is DFQATT, CDR2 SNEGSKA (reference sequence). CDR3 DNA sequence: TGCAGTGCTAGCCCCCTCAATGAGCAGTTCTTC. It is translated as CSASPLNEQFF.

This clone occurred once. The chain combines TRBV12-3 or TRBV12-4 with TRBJ1-1; 8 bases are a match to TRBD1. There are 13 residues in the CDR3. Trimming cost V 6 bases and J 6 bases; bases outside gene matches: 6. CDR3 sequence: CASRTGATAEAFF. Written as DNA, the CDR3 is TGTGCCAGCAGGACAGGGGCTACGGCTGAAGCTTTCTTT.

This rearrangement joins TRBV3-1 (or the pseudogene TRBV3-2) to TRBJ1-3; the D is unclear. V was pared by 1 base and J by 0 bases, with 13 bases between. The CDR3 is made up of 17 amino acids. CDR1 LGHDT and CDR2 YNNKEL come from the germline V gene (reference sequence). The CDR3 region has the DNA TGTGCCAGCAGCCAAGTAGGCTCATCGTCCTCTGGAAACACCATATATTTT. It codes for CASSQVGSSSSGNTIYF.

In this sample, this clone turned up once. J is TRBJ1-2 and V is TRBV28; perhaps TRBD1 as D (5 bases). Germline V CDR1 and CDR2: MDHEN, SYDVKM. V shed 5 bases and J shed 5 bases, with 18 bases lying between them. The CDR3 is made up of 15 amino acids. The CDR3 DNA follows: TGTGCCAGCAGTAAAGGTACAGGTGCCTCTTATGGCTACACCTTC. Protein: CASSKGTGASYGYTF.

The chain links TRBV28 to TRBJ2-7; 9 bases fit TRBD2. The CDR3 loop spans 15 amino acids. V gave up 4 bases and J gave up 4 bases; unmatched junction bases: 8. Per germline, CDR1 MDHEN and CDR2 SYDVKM. This CDR3 is CASSSAGGFGYEQYF. Here the CDR3 DNA reads TGTGCCAGCAGTTCGGCGGGGGGGTTCGGGTACGAGCAGTACTTC. The full variable domain, with the rest looked up from reference TRBV28 and TRBJ2-7, is DVKVTQSSRYLVKRTGEKVFLECVQDMDHENMFWYRQDPGLGLRLIYFSYDVKMKEKGDIPEGYSVSREKKERFSLILESASTNQTSMYLCASSSAGGFGYEQYFGPGTRLTVT.

The chain recombines TRBV11-2 with TRBJ1-2; 9 bases match TRBD1. V dropped 2 bases and J dropped 8; count of bases not matched to a gene: 6. This CDR3 is built from 14 residues. Germline CDR1 and CDR2: SGHAT and FQNNGV. The CDR3 here is CASSLTQGAGGYTF. CDR3 coding DNA: TGTGCCAGCAGCTTAACACAGGGGGCGGGAGGCTACACCTTC.

Only one count was recorded for this clone. V usage is TRBV10-3 and J usage is TRBJ2-7; 7 bases fit TRBD2. The CDR3 spans 13 residues. The germline CDR1 and CDR2 sequences are ENHRY and SYGVKD. V lost 7 bases and J lost 1; bases outside the gene matches: 4. The CDR3 region is CAINGRESYEQYF. CDR3 DNA sequence: TGTGCCATCAATGGGCGGGAGTCCTACGAGCAGTACTTC.

This chain connects TRBV5-1 to TRBJ2-3; D is unresolved. The CDR3 is 14 residues long. Germline V gene sequence: CDR1 SGHRS, CDR2 YFSETQ. V lost 0 bases, J lost 2 bases, and 7 bases lay in between. DNA of the CDR3: TGCGCCAGCAGCTTGGAGAGATCCACAGATACGCAGTATTTT. It encodes CASSLERSTDTQYF.

The genes are TRBV6-5 and TRBJ2-3; no firm D call. CDR1 is MNHEY and CDR2 is SVGAGI in the germline V gene. Trimming took 8 bases from V and 2 from J, leaving 11 bases between them. This CDR3 has 13 residues. This CDR3 is CASGGAHTDTQYF. Written as DNA, the CDR3 is TGTGCCAGCGGCGGAGCCCACACAGATACGCAGTATTTT.